The clone carrying this T cell receptor beta chain was detected many times. Its antigen is as yet unknown. Unique molecular identifiers were incorporated during preparation of the TCRbeta library. TCRdb re-called the PCR reads through MiXCR, storing one row per CDR3 protein. This table holds around 190,000 distinct CDR3 sequences, approximately 6.3% found once. The sample comes from a study of T-cell reconstitution after alpha-beta-depleted transplantation in children. The study, taken as a whole, reports: Diversity of TCRbeta at day 60 was high in some patients, arising from surviving recipient T cells and thymic progenitors.

The receptor comes from a boy between 2 and 10 years old with acute lymphoblastic leukemia, due to receive a stem cell transplant. The sample was PBMCs, taken before TCRalphabeta/CD19-depleted stem cell transplant.

The CDR3 nucleotides read TGCAGCGTTGTACCCTATCAGAACACCGGGGAGCTGTTTTTT. Translating it yields CSVVPYQNTGELFF. The chain links TRBV29-1 to TRBJ2-2; D is unclear. Trimming left V 4 bases short and J 1 base short, with 10 bases between. CDR1 SQVTM and CDR2 ANQGSEA come from the germline V gene. The CDR3 has 14 residues.